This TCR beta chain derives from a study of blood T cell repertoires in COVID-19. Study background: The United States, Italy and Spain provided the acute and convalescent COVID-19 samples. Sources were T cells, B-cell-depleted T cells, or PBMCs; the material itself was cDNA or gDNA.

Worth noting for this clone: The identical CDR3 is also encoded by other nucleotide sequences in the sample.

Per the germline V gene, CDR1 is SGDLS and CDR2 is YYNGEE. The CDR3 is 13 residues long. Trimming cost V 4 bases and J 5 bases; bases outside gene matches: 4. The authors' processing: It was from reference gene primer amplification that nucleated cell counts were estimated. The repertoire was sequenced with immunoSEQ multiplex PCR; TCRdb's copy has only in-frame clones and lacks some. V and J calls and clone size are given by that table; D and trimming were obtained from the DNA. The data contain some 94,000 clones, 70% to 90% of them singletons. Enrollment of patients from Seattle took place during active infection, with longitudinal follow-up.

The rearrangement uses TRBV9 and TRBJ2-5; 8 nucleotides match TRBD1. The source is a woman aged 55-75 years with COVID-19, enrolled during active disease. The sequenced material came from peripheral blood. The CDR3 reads CASSPRQGETQYF. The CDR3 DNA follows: TGTGCCAGCAGCCCTCGACAGGGGGAGACCCAGTACTTC.